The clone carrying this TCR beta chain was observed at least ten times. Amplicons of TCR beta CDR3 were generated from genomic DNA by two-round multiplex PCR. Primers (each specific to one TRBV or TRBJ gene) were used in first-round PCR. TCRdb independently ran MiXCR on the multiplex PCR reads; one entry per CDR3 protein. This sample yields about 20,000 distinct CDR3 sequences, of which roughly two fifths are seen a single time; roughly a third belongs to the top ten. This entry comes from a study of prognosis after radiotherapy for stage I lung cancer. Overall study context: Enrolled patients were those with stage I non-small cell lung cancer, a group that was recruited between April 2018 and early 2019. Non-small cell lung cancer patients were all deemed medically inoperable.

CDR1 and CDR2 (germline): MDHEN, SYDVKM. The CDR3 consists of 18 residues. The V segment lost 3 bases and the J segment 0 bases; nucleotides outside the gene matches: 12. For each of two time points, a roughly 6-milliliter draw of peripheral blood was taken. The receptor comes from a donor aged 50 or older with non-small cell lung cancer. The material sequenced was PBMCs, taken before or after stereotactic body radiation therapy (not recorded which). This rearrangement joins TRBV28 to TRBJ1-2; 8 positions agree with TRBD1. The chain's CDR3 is CASSFAGQGWGPNYGYTF. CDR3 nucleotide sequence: TGTGCCAGCAGTTTTGCTGGACAGGGCTGGGGCCCTAACTATGGCTACACCTTC.